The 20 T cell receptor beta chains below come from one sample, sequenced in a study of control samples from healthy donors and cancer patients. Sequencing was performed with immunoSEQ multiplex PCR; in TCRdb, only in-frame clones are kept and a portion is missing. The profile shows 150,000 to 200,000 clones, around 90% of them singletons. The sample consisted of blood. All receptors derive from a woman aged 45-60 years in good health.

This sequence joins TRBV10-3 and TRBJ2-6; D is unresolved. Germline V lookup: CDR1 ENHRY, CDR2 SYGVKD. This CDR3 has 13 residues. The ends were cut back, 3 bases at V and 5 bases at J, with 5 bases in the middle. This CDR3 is CAISEERANVLTF. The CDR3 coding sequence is TGTGCCATCAGTGAAGAGAGGGCCAACGTCCTGACTTTC.

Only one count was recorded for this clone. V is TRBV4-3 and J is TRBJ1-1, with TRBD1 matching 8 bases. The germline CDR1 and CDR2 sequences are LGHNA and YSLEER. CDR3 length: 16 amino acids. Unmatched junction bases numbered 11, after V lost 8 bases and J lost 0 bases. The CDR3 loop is CASGPGQAALNTEAFF. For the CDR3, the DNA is TGCGCCAGCGGTCCGGGACAGGCAGCCCTGAACACTGAAGCTTTCTTT.

The CDR3 bases are TGTGCCAGCAGTGAAGGACTGCTGAACACTGAAGCTTTCTTT. Protein: CASSEGLLNTEAFF. The chain recombines TRBV6-1 with TRBJ1-1; D not certain. The germline V gene encodes CDR1 MNHNS and CDR2 SASEGT. The germline V and J ends were trimmed by 1 base and 0 bases, with 6 bases remaining between them. This CDR3 region has 14 residues.

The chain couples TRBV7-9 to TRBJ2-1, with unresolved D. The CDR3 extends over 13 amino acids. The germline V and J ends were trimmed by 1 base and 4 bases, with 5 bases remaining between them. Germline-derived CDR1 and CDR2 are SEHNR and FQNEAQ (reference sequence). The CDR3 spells CASSLGSYNEQFF. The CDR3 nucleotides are TGTGCCAGCAGCTTAGGGTCGTACAATGAGCAGTTCTTC.

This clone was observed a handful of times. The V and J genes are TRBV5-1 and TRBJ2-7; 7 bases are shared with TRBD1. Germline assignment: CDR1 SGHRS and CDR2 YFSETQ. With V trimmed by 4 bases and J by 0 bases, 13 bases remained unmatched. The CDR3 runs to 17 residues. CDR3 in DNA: TGCGCCAGCAGCCGGAACTTCCGGACAGGCGTCTCCTACGAGCAGTACTTC. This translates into CASSRNFRTGVSYEQYF.

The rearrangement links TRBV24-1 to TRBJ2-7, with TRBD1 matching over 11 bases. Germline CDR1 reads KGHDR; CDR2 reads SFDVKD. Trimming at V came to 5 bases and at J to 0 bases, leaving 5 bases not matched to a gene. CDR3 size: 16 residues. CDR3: CATSAGTGGVSYEQYF. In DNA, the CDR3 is TGTGCCACCAGTGCCGGGACAGGGGGTGTCTCCTACGAGCAGTACTTC.

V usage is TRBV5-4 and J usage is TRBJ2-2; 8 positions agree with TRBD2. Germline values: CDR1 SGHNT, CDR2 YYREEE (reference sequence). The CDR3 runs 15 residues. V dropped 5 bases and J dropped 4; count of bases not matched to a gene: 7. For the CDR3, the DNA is TGTGCCAGCAGTTCGGGCGGGGGGTCCACCGGGGAGCTGTTTTTT. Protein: CASSSGGGSTGELFF.

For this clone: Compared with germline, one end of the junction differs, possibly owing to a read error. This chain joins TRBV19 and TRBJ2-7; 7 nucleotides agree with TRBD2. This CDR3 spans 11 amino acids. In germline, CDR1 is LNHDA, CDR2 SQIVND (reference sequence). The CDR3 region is CASSTGLGRFF. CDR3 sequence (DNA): TGTGCCAGTAGTACCGGACTAGGAAGGTTCTTC.

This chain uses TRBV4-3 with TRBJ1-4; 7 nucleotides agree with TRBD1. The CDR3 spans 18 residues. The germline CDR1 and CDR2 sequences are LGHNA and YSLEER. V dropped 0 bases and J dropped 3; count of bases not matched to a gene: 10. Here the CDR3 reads CASSQELTGSGANEKLFF. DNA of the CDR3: TGCGCCAGCAGCCAAGAACTGACAGGGTCTGGGGCTAATGAAAAACTGTTTTTT.

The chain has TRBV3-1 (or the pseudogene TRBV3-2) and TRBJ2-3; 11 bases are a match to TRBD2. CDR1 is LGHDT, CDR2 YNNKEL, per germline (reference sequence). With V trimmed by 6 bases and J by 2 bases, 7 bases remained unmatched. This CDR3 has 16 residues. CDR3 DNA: TGTGCCAGCAGTTTCATAGCGGGAGGGGCCACAGATACGCAGTATTTT. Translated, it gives CASSFIAGGATDTQYF.

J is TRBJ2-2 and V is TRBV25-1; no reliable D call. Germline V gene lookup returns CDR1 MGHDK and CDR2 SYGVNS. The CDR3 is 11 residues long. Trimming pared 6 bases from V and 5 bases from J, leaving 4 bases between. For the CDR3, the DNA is TGTGCCAGCAGGGAGACCGGGGAGCTGTTTTTT. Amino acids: CASRETGELFF.

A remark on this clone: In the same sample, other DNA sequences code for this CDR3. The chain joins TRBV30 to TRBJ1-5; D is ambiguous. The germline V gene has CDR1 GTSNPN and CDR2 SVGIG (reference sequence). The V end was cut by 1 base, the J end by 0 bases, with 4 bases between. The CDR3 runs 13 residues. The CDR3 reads CAWSAGSNQPQHF. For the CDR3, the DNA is TGTGCCTGGAGTGCGGGTAGCAATCAGCCCCAGCATTTT.

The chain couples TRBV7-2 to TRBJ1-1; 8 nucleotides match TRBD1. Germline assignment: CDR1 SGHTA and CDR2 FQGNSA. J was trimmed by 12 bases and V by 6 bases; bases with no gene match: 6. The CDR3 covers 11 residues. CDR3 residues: CASSFRGPSFF. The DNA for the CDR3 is TGTGCCAGCAGTTTCAGGGGGCCATCTTTCTTT.

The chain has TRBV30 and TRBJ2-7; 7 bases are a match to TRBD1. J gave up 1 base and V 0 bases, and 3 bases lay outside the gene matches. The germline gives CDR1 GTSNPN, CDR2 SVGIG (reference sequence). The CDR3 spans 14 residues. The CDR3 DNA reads TGTGCCTGGAGTGTAGGGACAGTTTCCTACGAGCAGTACTTC. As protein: CAWSVGTVSYEQYF.

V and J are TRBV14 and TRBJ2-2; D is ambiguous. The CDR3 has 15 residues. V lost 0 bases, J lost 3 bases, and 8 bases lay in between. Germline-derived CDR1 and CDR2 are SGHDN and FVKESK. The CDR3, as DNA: TGTGCCAGCAGCCAAGAACTTTCTTACACCGGGGAGCTGTTTTTT. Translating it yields CASSQELSYTGELFF.

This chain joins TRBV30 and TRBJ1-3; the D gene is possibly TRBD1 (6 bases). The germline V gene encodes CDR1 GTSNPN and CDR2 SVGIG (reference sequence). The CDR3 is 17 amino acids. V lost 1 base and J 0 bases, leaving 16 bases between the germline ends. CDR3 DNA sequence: TGTGCCTGGAGTGCCAAACAGGGAGAGTTCTCTGGAAACACCATATATTTT. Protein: CAWSAKQGEFSGNTIYF.

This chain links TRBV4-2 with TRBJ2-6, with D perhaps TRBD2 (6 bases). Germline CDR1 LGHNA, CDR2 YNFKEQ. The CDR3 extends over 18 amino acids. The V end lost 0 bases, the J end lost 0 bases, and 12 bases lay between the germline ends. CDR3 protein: CASSQELLASSGANVLTF. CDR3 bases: TGTGCCAGCAGCCAAGAATTACTAGCCAGCTCTGGGGCCAACGTCCTGACTTTC.

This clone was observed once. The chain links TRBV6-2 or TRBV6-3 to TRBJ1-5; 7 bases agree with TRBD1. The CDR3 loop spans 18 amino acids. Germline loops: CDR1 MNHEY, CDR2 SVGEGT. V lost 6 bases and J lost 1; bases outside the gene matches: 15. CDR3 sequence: CASSPQGDGRDSNQPQHF. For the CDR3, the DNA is TGTGCCAGCAGCCCTCAGGGGGATGGAAGGGACAGCAATCAGCCCCAGCATTTT.

Written as DNA, the CDR3 is TGTGCCAGCAGCGCCACCGGCGGACCCTCCTACGAGCAGTACTTC. It is translated as CASSATGGPSYEQYF. The chain links TRBV9 to TRBJ2-7; D unresolved. The CDR3 length is 15 residues. Germline CDR1 reads SGDLS; CDR2 reads YYNGEE. V was trimmed by 3 bases and J by 0 bases, leaving 13 bases between them.

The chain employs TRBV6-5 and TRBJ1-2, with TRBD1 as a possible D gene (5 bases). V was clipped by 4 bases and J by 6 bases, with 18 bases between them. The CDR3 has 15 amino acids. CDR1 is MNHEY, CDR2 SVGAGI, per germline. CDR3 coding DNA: TGTGCCAGCAGTTGGCTCGGAGGGGATATGGATGGCTACACCTTC. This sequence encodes CASSWLGGDMDGYTF.